The 29 T cell receptor beta chains below all came from one sample that was sequenced in a study of radiation and T cells in renal cell carcinoma (TCRdb year 2020). The time point label corresponds to: blood 4 weeks post-SBRT, at nephrectomy. Taken with the paper, the label for treatment or condition translates to: 15 Gy SBRT to primary tumor, nephrectomy 4 weeks later. The library was obtained by the immunoSEQ multiplex PCR assay. What TCRdb holds here is the immuneACCESS table cut down to in-frame rearrangements. Part of the clones is not present; checked against another copy, under half of the missing clones reflect an unresolved V gene, and the others are unexplained. The sample contains approximately 31,000 clones, approximately 84% of them found a single time. The top ten clonotypes cover approximately 30% of the sample. The sample consisted of blood, taken from a patient whose treatment included radiotherapy and nephrectomy. The receptors derive from a man in his fifties or sixties with renal cell carcinoma.

This chain links TRBV18 with TRBJ2-7; TRBD1 aligns across 7 bases. This CDR3 is 15 amino acids long. Losses at the gene ends were 0 bases for V and 3 bases for J; bases not matched to a gene: 5. Germline-derived CDR1 and CDR2 are KGHSH and LQKENI. CDR3 region: CASSPPLGQNYEQYF. The DNA for the CDR3 is TGTGCCAGCTCACCACCTTTGGGACAGAACTACGAGCAGTACTTC.

The rearrangement joins TRBV5-1 to TRBJ2-1; no definite D call. Germline-derived CDR1 and CDR2 are SGHRS and YFSETQ. The length of the CDR3 is 13 residues. Trimming stripped 2 bases from V and 6 bases from J, with 9 bases between. This chain's CDR3 is CASSFSGVNEQFF. The CDR3 nucleotides are TGCGCCAGCAGCTTCTCTGGGGTCAATGAGCAGTTCTTC. Based on the CDR3 plus reference TRBV5-1 and TRBJ2-1, the full variable domain is KAGVTQTPRYLIKTRGQQVTLSCSPISGHRSVSWYQQTPGQGLQFLFEYFSETQRNKGNFPGRFSGRQFSNSRSEMNVSTLELGDSALYLCASSFSGVNEQFFGPGTRLTVL.

This clone was picked up a small number of times. This chain connects TRBV7-9 to TRBJ1-1; D possibly corresponds to TRBD1 (5 bases). The CDR3 contains 14 residues. The germline gives CDR1 SEHNR, CDR2 FQNEAQ (reference sequence). The V end lost 5 bases, the J end lost 6 bases, and 16 bases lay between the germline ends. The CDR3 DNA is TGTGCCAGCAGCCAAGAATGGGGGTACCCTGAAGCTTTCTTT. Translated, it gives CASSQEWGYPEAFF. Full variable domain (rest looked up from reference TRBV7-9 and TRBJ1-1): DTGVSQNPRHKITKRGQNVTFRCDPISEHNRLYWYRQTLGQGPEFLTYFQNEAQLEKSRLLSDRFSAERPKGSFSTLEIQRTEQGDSAMYLCASSQEWGYPEAFFGQGTRLTVV.

The chain has TRBV6-1 and TRBJ1-1, with no clear D. Between the trimmed V and J ends, which lost 11 bases and 2 bases, there was a span of 9 bases. The CDR3 has 11 amino acids. Germline loops: CDR1 MNHNS, CDR2 SASEGT. The CDR3, as DNA: TGTGCCTGCGGTCGAAACACTGAAGCTTTCTTT. Protein product: CACGRNTEAFF.

The J gene is TRBJ2-7, the V gene TRBV9, with TRBD2 matching 8 bases. The CDR3 is made up of 15 amino acids. Looked up from germline, CDR1 is SGDLS and CDR2 is YYNGEE. V was pared by 0 bases and J by 2 bases, with 4 bases of the junction left unmatched. The chain's CDR3 is CASSVGLALTYEQYF. The CDR3 region has the DNA TGTGCCAGCAGCGTAGGACTAGCGCTTACCTACGAGCAGTACTTC.

The CDR3 sequence is CASSPNKASGSKLYNEQFF. CDR3 sequence (DNA): TGCGCCAGCAGTCCAAACAAGGCTAGCGGGAGTAAGCTCTACAATGAGCAGTTCTTC. The chain is built from TRBV10-1 and TRBJ2-1; 10 nucleotides align to TRBD2. The germline V gene encodes CDR1 WNHNN and CDR2 SYGVQD (reference sequence). The CDR3 sequence is 19 residues long. V shed 5 bases, J shed 3 bases, and the junction held 16 bases outside the gene matches.

The V gene is TRBV19, the J gene TRBJ2-5, with 12 bases matching TRBD2. This CDR3 has 15 residues. Per the germline V gene, CDR1 is LNHDA and CDR2 is SQIVND (reference sequence). Trimming cost V 3 bases and J 4 bases; bases outside gene matches: 3. The CDR3 protein is CASSIWGLAGETQYF. The CDR3 nucleotides are TGTGCCAGTAGTATTTGGGGACTAGCGGGAGAGACCCAGTACTTC. The complete variable domain, with remaining parts taken from reference TRBV19 and TRBJ2-5, reads DGGITQSPKYLFRKEGQNVTLSCEQNLNHDAMYWYRQDPGQGLRLIYYSQIVNDFQKGDIAEGYSVSREKKESFPLTVTSAQKNPTAFYLCASSIWGLAGETQYFGPGTRLLVL.

V and J are TRBV25-1 and TRBJ2-7, with D possibly called TRBD1 or TRBD2 (5 bases each). The CDR3 runs 11 residues. V gave up 8 bases and J gave up 4 bases, with 9 bases separating them. The germline V gene encodes CDR1 MGHDK and CDR2 SYGVNS. The CDR3 sequence: CASDGGYEQYF. Written as DNA, the CDR3 is TGTGCCAGCGATGGGGGTTACGAGCAGTACTTC.

This chain joins TRBV25-1 and TRBJ1-1, with D unclear. The CDR3 consists of 16 residues. V shed 7 bases and J shed 2 bases, with 20 bases lying between them. Germline V CDR1 and CDR2: MGHDK, SYGVNS. CDR3 sequence (DNA): TGTGCCAGCACCCCACACCCCCAGGTATCTAACACTGAAGCTTTCTTT. Translating gives CASTPHPQVSNTEAFF.

The rearrangement joins TRBV10-1 to TRBJ1-5, with D maybe TRBD1 (5 bases). V was cut by 3 bases and J by 5 bases, with 8 bases left in between. This CDR3 has 13 residues. Germline CDR1 WNHNN, CDR2 SYGVQD (reference sequence). The CDR3 sequence is CASSDRGYQPQHF. CDR3 nucleotides: TGCGCCAGCAGTGATAGGGGATATCAGCCCCAGCATTTT.

This clone was seen a few times. The chain is built from TRBV5-1 and TRBJ2-1; 9 nucleotides agree with TRBD2. The germline gives CDR1 SGHRS, CDR2 YFSETQ. The CDR3 is 16 amino acids. The V and J ends lost 0 bases and 4 bases, in that order; junction bases with no gene match: 5. The CDR3 loop reads CASSLGGSGRYNEQFF. The CDR3 bases are TGCGCCAGCAGCTTGGGCGGTAGCGGGAGATACAATGAGCAGTTCTTC.

V is TRBV10-3 and J is TRBJ2-1; D is unresolved. Deletions cut 0 bases from V and 8 bases from J, with 5 bases between. Per germline, CDR1 ENHRY and CDR2 SYGVKD. CDR3 size: 12 residues. CDR3 sequence: CAISESGDEQFF. CDR3 sequence (DNA): TGTGCCATCAGTGAGTCTGGCGATGAGCAGTTCTTC.

This chain joins TRBV7-2 and TRBJ2-7; the D gene could be TRBD1 or TRBD2 (7 bases each). Germline V gene sequence: CDR1 SGHTA, CDR2 FQGNSA. The CDR3 has 15 amino acids. V was shortened by 0 bases and J by 4 bases, with 13 bases between the two germline ends. CDR3 protein: CASSLAPQGGYEQYF. CDR3 DNA sequence: TGTGCCAGCAGCTTAGCGCCTCAGGGGGGGTACGAGCAGTACTTC.

Concerning this clone: One end of the junction fails to match germline, which may point to a read error. Other DNA sequences in this sample translate to the same CDR3. The rearrangement joins TRBV7-6 to TRBJ2-5, with D hard to call. The CDR3 has 15 residues. In germline, CDR1 is SGHVS, CDR2 FNYEAQ. CDR3 sequence (DNA): TGTGCCAGCAGCTTCCCATATGGGGTTGAAGAGACTCAGTACTTC. It translates to CASSFPYGVEETQYF.

The chain combines TRBV11-3 with TRBJ2-1, with D perhaps TRBD1 (6 bases). The CDR3 runs 14 residues. The ends were cut back, 4 bases at V and 7 bases at J, with 14 bases in the middle. In germline, CDR1 is SGHNT, CDR2 YENEEA. The CDR3 nucleotides are TGTGCCAGCAGCTCGTCCCGGGACATAAATGAGCAGTTCTTC. Its protein product is CASSSSRDINEQFF.

Comment on this clone: One end of the junction varies from germline; a read error may be responsible. The rearrangement links TRBV2 to TRBJ2-7, with 8 bases matching TRBD1. The germline CDR1 and CDR2 sequences are SNHLY and FYNNEI. The CDR3 is 14 residues long. The CDR3 bases are TGTGCCAGCAGGGAAGGACAGGGAAGGTCCGAGCAGTACTTC. Protein sequence: CASREGQGRSEQYF.

The chain combines TRBV7-2 with TRBJ2-5; 7 positions agree with TRBD2. The assigned J gene may be wrong: the sequence end matches TRBJ2-7 better. The CDR3 has 15 residues. From germline, CDR1 is SGHTA and CDR2 FQGNSA. This CDR3 is CASSSAPGGSYEQYF. The CDR3 bases are TGTGCCAGCAGCTCGGCCCCCGGGGGGTCCTACGAGCAGTACTTC.

V usage is TRBV6-5 and J usage is TRBJ2-3, with 9 bases lining up with TRBD2. The CDR3 is 14 residues long. The germline V gene has CDR1 MNHEY and CDR2 SVGAGI. Trimming took 9 bases from V and 2 from J; bases not matched to a gene: 6. This CDR3 reads CASRLAEVTDTQYF. The CDR3 DNA sequence: TGTGCCAGTCGACTAGCGGAGGTCACAGATACGCAGTATTTT.

The V and J genes are TRBV7-8 and TRBJ1-2; possibly TRBD1 for D (6 bases). Per germline, CDR1 SGHVS and CDR2 FQNEAQ. This CDR3 contains 16 residues. V was pared by 4 bases and J by 8 bases, with 23 bases between. Here the CDR3 DNA reads TGTGCCAGCAGCTCTGCTCGGAGAGGGGGGTCTGACGGCTACACCTTC. This gives the protein CASSSARRGGSDGYTF.

The V call is TRBV5-4, the J call TRBJ1-1, with D unresolved. Germline CDR1 and CDR2: SGHNT and YYREEE (reference sequence). V was pared by 8 bases and J by 8 bases, with 16 bases between. The CDR3 covers 12 residues. In nucleotides, the CDR3 is TGTGCCAGTAACGGAGGCCCAACCGAAGCTTTCTTT. Its protein product is CASNGGPTEAFF. Filled out from reference TRBV5-4 and TRBJ1-1, the complete variable domain reads ETGVTQSPTHLIKTRGQQVTLRCSSQSGHNTVSWYQQALGQGPQFIFQYYREEENGRGNFPPRFSGLQFPNYSSELNVNALELDDSALYLCASNGGPTEAFFGQGTRLTVV.

Of note for this clone: A far larger clone is off by one base, so a read error is likely. The chain links TRBV10-2 to TRBJ1-4; possibly TRBD1 for D (5 bases). Per the germline V gene, CDR1 is WSHSY and CDR2 is SAAADI. The CDR3 runs 13 residues. The CDR3 sequence is CSSTGHLNEKLFF. CDR3 nucleotides: TGCTCCAGCACCGGACATCTTAATGAAAAACTGTTTTTT.

The chain carries TRBV13 and TRBJ1-2, with D hard to call. V was cut by 5 bases and J by 6 bases, with 13 bases left in between. Germline V gene data show CDR1 as PRHDT and CDR2 as FYEKMQ (reference sequence). The CDR3 is 13 residues long. The CDR3 region is CASSLPSWDGYTF. DNA of the CDR3: TGTGCCAGCAGCCTGCCCTCGTGGGATGGCTACACCTTC.

This clone was detected a few times. The chain links TRBV30 to TRBJ1-1, with TRBD1 as a possible D gene (6 bases). CDR1 and CDR2 from the germline V gene are GTSNPN and SVGIG (reference sequence). Deletions cut 0 bases from V and 1 base from J, with 12 bases between. The CDR3 spans 15 residues. The CDR3 DNA reads as TGTGCCTGGAGTGTTAAGGGGGGTTGGAACACTGAAGCTTTCTTT. This sequence encodes CAWSVKGGWNTEAFF.

The chain is built from TRBV7-9 and TRBJ1-2; D perhaps matches TRBD1 (6 bases). Trimming removed 6 bases at V and 5 bases at J, with 16 bases between. The CDR3 sequence is 14 residues long. CDR1 and CDR2 (germline): SEHNR, FQNEAQ (reference sequence). CDR3 bases: TGTGCCAGCAGTTACAAACAGGGTCGGTATGGCTACACCTTC. Its protein is CASSYKQGRYGYTF.

CDR3 sequence (DNA): TGCGCCAGCAGCCGGGACTCCCGTGACGAGCAGTACTTC. Translation: CASSRDSRDEQYF. This chain links TRBV4-1 with TRBJ2-7; possible D gene TRBD2, 6 bases. V lost 4 bases, J lost 5 bases, and 12 bases lay in between. The CDR3 loop spans 13 amino acids. Germline CDR1 MGHRA, CDR2 YSYEKL.

V gene TRBV5-1 combines with J gene TRBJ2-3, with TRBD2 as a possible D gene (7 bases). The CDR3 has 15 amino acids. Deletions cut 6 bases from V and 5 bases from J, with 19 bases between. Germline CDR1 is SGHRS and CDR2 is YFSETQ. CDR3 protein: CASTDVRGGGDTQYF. The CDR3 nucleotides are TGCGCCAGCACGGATGTGCGGGGAGGGGGAGATACGCAGTATTTT.

The chain recombines TRBV11-2 with TRBJ1-1; D is undetermined. In germline, CDR1 is SGHAT, CDR2 FQNNGV. The CDR3 is 13 residues long. V was pared by 1 base and J by 3 bases, with 6 bases between. This CDR3 is CASSLGEDTEAFF. The DNA for the CDR3 is TGTGCCAGCAGCTTAGGTGAGGACACTGAAGCTTTCTTT.

The V call is TRBV6-4, the J call TRBJ2-6; no clear D. The CDR3 is made up of 14 amino acids. Looked up from germline, CDR1 is MRHNA and CDR2 is SNTAGT. V was trimmed by 3 bases and J by 0 bases, leaving 3 bases between them. CDR3 region: CASSETSGANVLTF. CDR3 nucleotide sequence: TGTGCCAGCAGTGAAACCTCTGGGGCCAACGTCCTGACTTTC.

The genes are TRBV4-3 and TRBJ2-7; TRBD1 or TRBD2 may be the D gene (5 bases each). Germline V gene data show CDR1 as LGHNA and CDR2 as YSLEER. The V gene lost 3 bases and the J gene lost 3 bases, with 9 bases spanning the gap. The CDR3 has 13 amino acids. The CDR3 region has the DNA TGCGCCAGCAGCCAGGGACGCAACTACGAGCAGTACTTC. Protein product: CASSQGRNYEQYF.